The 4 T cell receptor beta chains in this list originate from one sample, sequenced in a study of shared clonotypes between healthy human individuals (dated by TCRdb to the early 2020s). Preparation of the library involved the immunoSEQ multiplex PCR assay. In TCRdb, the immuneACCESS table is reduced to in-frame sequences with V and J assigned. These tables do not hold every clone; where another copy was compared, an unresolved V gene accounts for under half, and the others remain unexplained. Here the sample has about 2.5 million clones; 85% to 95% occur a single time. The ten largest make up approximately 0.39% of the sample. Sequences were obtained from naive CD4+ T cells from PBMCs. The cell subset or site label, read with the paper, signifies: CD45RA+ positively selected. The receptors shown here come from a man between 18 and 29 years old in good health. Some clones in this sample may be carry-over from other donors' samples.

This clone was counted once. The chain carries TRBV2 and TRBJ2-3, with 14 nucleotides matching TRBD2. Germline-derived CDR1 and CDR2 are SNHLY and FYNNEI. The CDR3 has 15 amino acids. V lost 7 bases to trimming and J lost 9 bases; unmatched junction nucleotides: 9. The CDR3 DNA reads as TGTGCCAGCACCCGGACTAGCGGGAGGTTTCGGACGCAGTATTTT. Residues: CASTRTSGRFRTQYF.

The V and J genes are TRBV19 and TRBJ1-2, with D possibly matching TRBD1 (5 bases). CDR1 and CDR2 (germline): LNHDA, SQIVND (reference sequence). CDR3 length equals 14 residues. Between the trimmed V and J ends, which lost 7 bases and 1 base, there was a span of 13 bases. CDR3 sequence: CASTRANGNYGYTF. As DNA, the CDR3 is TGTGCCAGTACCAGGGCAAATGGTAACTATGGCTACACCTTC.

This chain connects TRBV10-3 to TRBJ2-5; TRBD1 might be the D (6 bases). From germline, CDR1 is ENHRY and CDR2 SYGVKD. Trimming stripped 3 bases from V and 2 bases from J, with 13 bases between. The CDR3 consists of 15 residues. CDR3 loop: CAISDPGTHQETQYF. In DNA form, the CDR3 reads TGTGCCATCAGTGACCCCGGGACACATCAAGAGACCCAGTACTTC.

J is TRBJ1-1 and V is TRBV28, with a weak D call TRBD1 (5 bases). Germline V gene data show CDR1 as MDHEN and CDR2 as SYDVKM. V was trimmed by 0 bases and J by 4 bases, leaving 12 bases between them. The CDR3 consists of 15 residues. CDR3 region: CASSLWGDRGTEAFF. CDR3 bases: TGTGCCAGCAGTTTATGGGGGGACCGAGGCACTGAAGCTTTCTTT.